The 30 T cell receptor beta chains presented below share a single source sample, sequenced in a study of human T cells and chemical hapten exposure. The time point is: patch test 1, 2 weeks after DPC sensitization. Treatment here: therapeutic diphenylcyclopropenone sensitization with weekly scalp DPC. TCRdb itself ran the RACE reads through MiXCR, one entry per CDR3 protein. The sample shows a few hundred thousand distinct CDR3 sequences, around 5% of them seen only once. Sequences were derived from whole blood, sampled in connection with sensitization to the hapten diphenylcyclopropenone (DPC). The receptors come from a woman in her 50s with alopecia areata. Some clones in this sample may be carry-over from other donors' samples.

This clonotype was seen many times. The V call is TRBV10-2, the J call TRBJ2-3; D unclear. CDR1 is WSHSY, CDR2 SAAADI, per germline. The CDR3 has 18 amino acids. V was pared by 0 bases and J by 2 bases, with 18 bases between. The CDR3 reads CASSESGEANFFTDTQYF. The CDR3 region has the DNA TGCGCCAGCAGTGAGTCGGGCGAGGCTAATTTTTTCACAGATACGCAGTATTTT.

Many counts were recorded for this clonotype. One end of the junction varies from germline; a read error may be responsible. This rearrangement joins TRBV2 to TRBJ2-1, with 9 bases identical to TRBD2. From germline, CDR1 is SNHLY and CDR2 FYNNEI. This CDR3 spans 13 amino acids. CDR3 protein: CASSEAGGYEQFF. The CDR3 bases are TGTGCCAGCAGCGAAGCGGGGGGTTATGAGCAGTTCTTC.

J is TRBJ2-5 and V is TRBV27, with D perhaps assigned TRBD1 or TRBD2 (6 bases each). The V and J ends lost 5 bases and 2 bases respectively, with 12 bases between them. The CDR3 contains 14 residues. Germline assignment: CDR1 MNHEY and CDR2 SMNVEV (reference sequence). CDR3 bases: TGTGCCAGCAGTCCGGGGGCTTTTCAAGAGACCCAGTACTTC. Translating gives CASSPGAFQETQYF.

This clonotype occurred a few times. This chain links TRBV13 with TRBJ2-3, with 8 bases matching TRBD2. CDR3 length equals 16 residues. Germline V gene sequence: CDR1 PRHDT, CDR2 FYEKMQ (reference sequence). Trimming at V came to 3 bases and at J to 0 bases, leaving 5 bases not matched to a gene. The CDR3 DNA is TGTGCCAGCAGCTTTGAAGCGGGAGCGAGCACAGATACGCAGTATTTT. It codes for CASSFEAGASTDTQYF. Combining the CDR3 with reference TRBV13 and TRBJ2-3 gives the whole variable domain AAGVIQSPRHLIKEKRETATLKCYPIPRHDTVYWYQQGPGQDPQFLISFYEKMQSDKGSIPDRFSAQQFSDYHSELNMSSLELGDSALYFCASSFEAGASTDTQYFGPGTRLTVL.

In this sample, this clonotype turned up many times. The rearrangement links TRBV20-1 to TRBJ1-1, with TRBD1 matching over 12 bases. The CDR3 covers 15 residues. Germline CDR1 DFQATT, CDR2 SNEGSKA (reference sequence). The CDR3 is CRVGDRGLSWTEAFF. DNA of the CDR3: TGCCGTGTCGGGGACAGGGGGCTTAGTTGGACTGAAGCTTTCTTT.

The rearrangement uses TRBV3-1 and TRBJ2-7; 7 bases are shared with TRBD2. The germline gives CDR1 LGHDT, CDR2 YNNKEL (reference sequence). The CDR3 runs to 14 residues. V was pared by 6 bases and J by 1 base, with 6 bases of the junction left unmatched. DNA of the CDR3: TGTGCCAGCAGTCCTAGCGGACATTCCTACGAGCAGTACTTC. It yields the protein CASSPSGHSYEQYF.

This clonotype was recorded many times. The chain is built from TRBV19 and TRBJ2-1; the match to TRBD2 covers 12 bases. CDR3 length: 16 amino acids. Germline V gene lookup returns CDR1 LNHDA and CDR2 SQIVND (reference sequence). J lost 7 bases, V lost 2 bases, and 6 bases had no gene match. The CDR3 loop is CASSILLAGGYNEQFF. CDR3 DNA: TGTGCCAGTAGTATACTACTAGCGGGAGGATATAATGAGCAGTTCTTC.

This clonotype showed up many times. The rearrangement joins TRBV7-8 to TRBJ2-5; TRBD2 might be the D (5 bases). The CDR3 totals 15 residues. Deletions cut 1 base from V and 7 bases from J, with 16 bases between. CDR1 and CDR2 (germline): SGHVS, FQNEAQ. For the CDR3, the DNA is TGTGCCAGCAGCTTAGTTAGCCGCTACCGGGGGACCCAGTACTTC. Protein product: CASSLVSRYRGTQYF.

This clonotype was counted at least ten times. The V gene is TRBV3-1, the J gene TRBJ2-1; unclear D gene. The germline V and J ends were trimmed by 1 base and 15 bases, with 13 bases remaining between them. CDR3 length: 12 amino acids. Germline CDR1 reads LGHDT; CDR2 reads YNNKEL (reference sequence). The CDR3 sequence is CASSQGGVGWFF. The CDR3, as DNA: TGTGCCAGCAGCCAAGGTGGGGTAGGGTGGTTCTTC.

This clonotype was observed at least ten times. The chain employs TRBV20-1 and TRBJ2-1; 7 bases map to TRBD2. Germline CDR1 DFQATT, CDR2 SNEGSKA (reference sequence). The CDR3 is 15 amino acids. V dropped 7 bases and J dropped 3; count of bases not matched to a gene: 12. The CDR3 sequence is CSVKPGLADYNEQFF. Written as DNA, the CDR3 is TGCAGTGTCAAGCCGGGGCTAGCGGACTACAATGAGCAGTTCTTC.

In this sample, this clonotype turned up a few times. The V and J genes are TRBV20-1 and TRBJ2-7, with D perhaps being TRBD1 or TRBD2 (5 bases each). V was shortened by 0 bases and J by 0 bases, with 18 bases between the two germline ends. The germline CDR1 and CDR2 sequences are DFQATT and SNEGSKA (reference sequence). This CDR3 has 17 residues. CDR3 sequence reads: CSARDSLSGPISYEQYF. The CDR3 DNA reads as TGCAGTGCTAGAGATTCGTTGTCGGGACCGATCTCCTACGAGCAGTACTTC.

This clonotype was picked up a small number of times. This chain connects TRBV4-3 to TRBJ2-1; TRBD1 agrees at 11 bases. In germline, CDR1 is LGHNA, CDR2 YSLEER. CDR3 length equals 14 residues. The J segment lost 8 bases and the V segment lost 3 bases, leaving 3 bases of the junction unmatched. CDR3 amino acids: CASSHPDRGHEQFF. CDR3 nucleotide sequence: TGCGCCAGCAGCCATCCGGACAGGGGGCATGAGCAGTTCTTC.

The rearrangement uses TRBV9 and TRBJ2-2, with 8 bases lining up with TRBD1. Germline values: CDR1 SGDLS, CDR2 YYNGEE. Losses at the gene ends were 2 bases for V and 5 bases for J; bases not matched to a gene: 5. The CDR3 is 15 residues long. This CDR3 is CASSVTTGATGELFF. CDR3 DNA: TGTGCCAGCAGCGTCACGACAGGGGCAACCGGGGAGCTGTTTTTT.

V usage is TRBV5-1 and J usage is TRBJ2-2; 9 positions agree with TRBD2. The CDR3 totals 15 residues. Trimming removed 4 bases from V and 3 bases from J; junction bases left unmatched: 4. Germline V gives CDR1 SGHRS, CDR2 YFSETQ. CDR3 in amino acids: CASSRSGSDTGELFF. Here the CDR3 DNA reads TGCGCCAGCAGCCGTAGCGGGAGTGACACCGGGGAGCTGTTTTTT.

Ten or more counts support this clonotype. V is TRBV15 and J is TRBJ1-2, with no clear D. V was shortened by 3 bases and J by 1 base, with 9 bases between the two germline ends. CDR3 length: 14 amino acids. Germline lookup yields CDR1 LNHNV and CDR2 YYDKDF (reference sequence). The CDR3 spells CATSSRRDNYGYTF. In nucleotides, the CDR3 is TGTGCCACCAGCAGTCGGCGGGATAACTATGGCTACACCTTC. The full variable domain, completed using reference TRBV15 and TRBJ1-2, is DAMVIQNPRYQVTQFGKPVTLSCSQTLNHNVMYWYQQKSSQAPKLLFHYYDKDFNNEADTPDNFQSRRPNTSFCFLDIRSPGLGDTAMYLCATSSRRDNYGYTFGSGTRLTVV.

The chain recombines TRBV28 with TRBJ1-4; D may be TRBD1 (5 bases). CDR1 and CDR2 (germline): MDHEN, SYDVKM. Trimming shortened V by 8 bases and J by 5 bases, and 15 bases separated the two germline ends. The CDR3 is 14 amino acids. This CDR3 is CASLQQGMNEKLFF. For the CDR3, the DNA is TGTGCCAGCCTTCAGCAGGGTATGAATGAAAAACTGTTTTTT.

The chain links TRBV18 to TRBJ2-1, with TRBD2 matching over 7 bases. CDR1 and CDR2 from the germline V gene are KGHSH and LQKENI. V lost 3 bases and J lost 12; bases outside the gene matches: 8. The CDR3 sequence is 13 residues long. The CDR3 here is CASSPGGVVVQFF. The CDR3 DNA reads as TGTGCCAGCTCACCGGGGGGGGTAGTCGTGCAGTTCTTC.

This chain uses TRBV7-9 with TRBJ2-3; TRBD1 matches at 11 bases. From germline, CDR1 is SEHNR and CDR2 FQNEAQ (reference sequence). The junction had 2 bases not matched to a gene; V was cut back by 3 bases and J by 3 bases. This CDR3 is built from 15 residues. CDR3 residues: CASSLDRGLTDTQYF. The CDR3 DNA reads as TGTGCCAGCAGCTTGGACAGGGGGCTAACAGATACGCAGTATTTT.

This clonotype was picked up many times. V gene TRBV28 combines with J gene TRBJ2-3; D may be TRBD2 (6 bases). In germline, CDR1 is MDHEN, CDR2 SYDVKM. The germline V and J ends were trimmed by 6 bases and 4 bases, with 14 bases remaining between them. The CDR3 totals 14 residues. CDR3 coding DNA: TGTGCCAGCAGGCCGGGAGATGCGTCAGATACGCAGTATTTT. This translates into CASRPGDASDTQYF.

The chain recombines TRBV12-5 with TRBJ1-1, with a tentative D call TRBD1 (6 bases). The germline gives CDR1 LGHNT, CDR2 FRNRAP. Trimming took off 1 base at V and 7 bases at J, with 10 bases between the two ends. The CDR3 length is 13 residues. CDR3 sequence (DNA): TGTGCTAGTGGTTTGGGGGGACACCTTGAAGCTTTCTTT. Amino acid sequence: CASGLGGHLEAFF.

The sample holds many counts of this clonotype. The chain joins TRBV10-3 to TRBJ2-3; D not certain. The V end lost 4 bases, the J end lost 0 bases, and 5 bases lay between the germline ends. Germline-derived CDR1 and CDR2 are ENHRY and SYGVKD. This CDR3 has 13 amino acids. Here the CDR3 reads CAISAYSTDTQYF. In DNA, the CDR3 is TGTGCCATCAGTGCCTATAGCACAGATACGCAGTATTTT.

This clonotype was picked up many times. This chain connects TRBV7-9 to TRBJ1-1; D is undetermined. The CDR3 length is 13 residues. The ends were cut back, 5 bases at V and 10 bases at J, with 17 bases in the middle. Looked up from germline, CDR1 is SEHNR and CDR2 is FQNEAQ (reference sequence). In nucleotides, the CDR3 is TGTGCCAGCAGCCCCTCGAGGGATATCGCAGCTTTCTTT. It is translated as CASSPSRDIAAFF.

This clonotype was detected ten times or more. The J gene is TRBJ2-3, the V gene TRBV7-8; no clear D gene. The CDR3 is made up of 15 amino acids. From germline, CDR1 is SGHVS and CDR2 FQNEAQ. Trimming removed 4 bases at V and 2 bases at J, with 13 bases between. This CDR3 is CASSYGSFFTDTQYF. Written as DNA, the CDR3 is TGTGCCAGCAGCTATGGCAGCTTTTTCACAGATACGCAGTATTTT. Complete variable domain (other parts from reference TRBV7-8 and TRBJ2-3): GAGVSQSPRYKVAKRGQDVALRCDPISGHVSLFWYQQALGQGPEFLTYFQNEAQLDKSGLPSDRFFAERPEGSVSTLKIQRTQQEDSAVYLCASSYGSFFTDTQYFGPGTRLTVL.

This clonotype came up many times. The rearrangement joins TRBV29-1 to TRBJ2-5; TRBD1 aligns across 8 bases. Trimming at V came to 6 bases and at J to 5 bases, leaving 11 bases not matched to a gene. Germline assignment: CDR1 SQVTM and CDR2 ANQGSEA. The CDR3 extends over 14 amino acids. Here the CDR3 DNA reads TGCAGCGTCCTCCCGCAGGGGGCTTGGGAGACCCAGTACTTC. This encodes CSVLPQGAWETQYF.

The table lists this clonotype with a few counts. This chain links TRBV15 with TRBJ2-3; 10 nucleotides align to TRBD1. CDR1 is LNHNV and CDR2 is YYDKDF in the germline V gene (reference sequence). The CDR3 covers 16 residues. V gave up 0 bases and J gave up 5 bases; unmatched junction bases: 5. Written as DNA, the CDR3 is TGTGCCACCAGCAGAGAGGGACAGGGGATGGAAGATACGCAGTATTTT. Its translation is CATSREGQGMEDTQYF.

The chain is built from TRBV5-1 and TRBJ2-3, with no clear D. Deletions cut 0 bases from V and 4 bases from J, with 12 bases between. CDR1 is SGHRS, CDR2 YFSETQ, per germline. The CDR3 spans 15 residues. CDR3 nucleotides: TGCGCCAGCAGCTTGGCGAGCCGTCTAGCAGATACGCAGTATTTT. Residues: CASSLASRLADTQYF.

This clonotype was seen only a few times. The rearrangement links TRBV15 to TRBJ1-4; TRBD1 matches at 9 bases. V lost 5 bases and J lost 8; bases outside the gene matches: 6. Germline assignment: CDR1 LNHNV and CDR2 YYDKDF (reference sequence). CDR3 length: 14 amino acids. In nucleotides, the CDR3 is TGTGCCACCAGCCAAGGGACAGGGACAGAAAAACTGTTTTTT. It yields the protein CATSQGTGTEKLFF.

V usage is TRBV6-6 and J usage is TRBJ2-3; D remains unclear. Germline CDR1 reads MNHNY; CDR2 reads SVGAGI (reference sequence). Trimming shortened V by 0 bases and J by 5 bases, and 12 bases separated the two germline ends. The CDR3 is 15 amino acids. This CDR3 is CASSYSPPLGDTQYF. The CDR3 region has the DNA TGTGCCAGCAGTTACTCGCCTCCACTGGGAGATACGCAGTATTTT.

This clonotype was seen ten or more times. The chain joins TRBV15 to TRBJ2-5, with D possibly matching TRBD2 (5 bases). This CDR3 comprises 16 residues. Germline CDR1 and CDR2: LNHNV and YYDKDF (reference sequence). Trimming pared 2 bases from V and 5 bases from J, leaving 18 bases between. CDR3 in amino acids: CATSRPWKGSSETQYF. The CDR3 bases are TGTGCCACCAGCAGACCCTGGAAAGGGAGCTCCGAGACCCAGTACTTC.

This clonotype was counted many times. V usage is TRBV3-1 and J usage is TRBJ1-1; 9 bases are shared with TRBD1. CDR3 length: 15 residues. V was clipped by 5 bases and J by 7 bases; unmatched bases: 11. Germline assignment: CDR1 LGHDT and CDR2 YNNKEL (reference sequence). This CDR3 is CASSNTGGSLGEAFF. For the CDR3, the DNA is TGTGCCAGCAGCAACACAGGGGGCTCGTTGGGTGAAGCTTTCTTT. The whole variable domain, filled in from reference TRBV3-1 and TRBJ1-1, reads DTAVSQTPKYLVTQMGNDKSIKCEQNLGHDTMYWYKQDSKKFLKIMFSYNNKELIINETVPNRFSPKSPDKAHLNLHINSLELGDSAVYFCASSNTGGSLGEAFFGQGTRLTVV.